These 14 T cell receptor beta chains were all obtained from the same sample, sequenced in a study of T cell changes during pregnancy in multiple sclerosis. The protocol was immunoSEQ multiplex PCR, while the TCRdb copy is restricted to in-frame clones and leaves out a portion. The repertoire consists of roughly 84,000 clones, with around 95% occurring once and the leading ten covering around 1.4%. The material was peripheral blood, obtained in the third trimester of pregnancy. The receptors stem from a female donor in good health, enrolled as a control in a pregnancy study.

V and J are TRBV29-1 and TRBJ2-5, with unresolved D. CDR3 size: 9 residues. Germline CDR1 SQVTM, CDR2 ANQGSEA. With 6 bases removed from V and 4 bases from J, the gap between germline ends came to 3 bases. In nucleotides, the CDR3 is TGCAGCGTCGGAGAGACCCAGTACTTC. Its protein is CSVGETQYF.

The chain uses TRBV28 and TRBJ2-7; D possibly corresponds to TRBD2 (5 bases). Trimming removed 3 bases from V and 6 bases from J, with 15 bases in between. Germline V CDR1 and CDR2: MDHEN, SYDVKM. The CDR3 covers 14 residues. CDR3 loop: CASSFSGFPGEQYF. The CDR3 nucleotides are TGTGCCAGCAGTTTTTCGGGATTCCCGGGCGAGCAGTACTTC.

V usage is TRBV7-6 and J usage is TRBJ2-7, with TRBD1 identical over 7 bases. V lost 3 bases, J lost 0 bases, and 2 bases stayed unmatched. In germline, CDR1 is SGHVS, CDR2 FNYEAQ. This CDR3 spans 14 amino acids. The CDR3 protein is CASSLDRSSYEQYF. The CDR3 DNA follows: TGTGCCAGCAGCTTGGACAGGAGCTCCTACGAGCAGTACTTC.

The chain uses TRBV4-1 and TRBJ2-5, with 8 bases matching TRBD1. The germline CDR1 and CDR2 sequences are MGHRA and YSYEKL. The V and J ends lost 4 bases and 0 bases, in that order; junction bases with no gene match: 7. The CDR3 length is 16 residues. CDR3 DNA: TGCGCCAGCAGCCGGCCCTCGACAGGGGACCAAGAGACCCAGTACTTC. This sequence encodes CASSRPSTGDQETQYF.

V is TRBV18 and J is TRBJ2-1; 9 bases align to TRBD2. V dropped 1 base and J dropped 8; count of bases not matched to a gene: 3. The CDR3 runs 14 residues. Per germline, CDR1 KGHSH and CDR2 LQKENI. CDR3 in amino acids: CASSPRSGSYEQFF. Here the CDR3 DNA reads TGTGCCAGCTCACCACGTAGCGGGAGCTATGAGCAGTTCTTC.

This chain connects TRBV4-1 to TRBJ2-2; 8 bases map to TRBD2. In germline, CDR1 is MGHRA, CDR2 YSYEKL. The V segment lost 4 bases and the J segment 1 base; nucleotides outside the gene matches: 8. The CDR3 extends over 17 amino acids. In DNA, the CDR3 is TGCGCCAGCAGCCCTCTGAGCGGGAGAGGGAACACCGGGGAGCTGTTTTTT. As protein: CASSPLSGRGNTGELFF.

Worth noting for this clone: Distinct nucleotide sequences in the sample also encode this CDR3. The V call is TRBV5-1, the J call TRBJ1-1; weak D call: TRBD1 (6 bases). The CDR3 extends over 14 amino acids. The V and J ends lost 2 bases and 5 bases respectively, with 13 bases between them. Germline V lookup: CDR1 SGHRS, CDR2 YFSETQ. CDR3 sequence (DNA): TGCGCCAGCAGCTTAGGGGGTGGTGGGACTGAAGCTTTCTTT. Translating gives CASSLGGGGTEAFF.

The V gene is TRBV10-3, the J gene TRBJ2-7; D is perhaps TRBD1 (6 bases). V gave up 2 bases and J gave up 1 base, with 12 bases separating them. Germline V CDR1 and CDR2: ENHRY, SYGVKD. The CDR3 extends over 15 amino acids. CDR3 residues: CAISETTGVSYEQYF. The CDR3 DNA is TGTGCCATCAGTGAGACGACAGGCGTATCCTACGAGCAGTACTTC.

The chain joins TRBV6-1 to TRBJ2-5; maybe TRBD1 (5 bases). Between the trimmed V and J ends, which lost 8 bases and 2 bases, there was a span of 12 bases. The V gene's germline CDR1 is MNHNS and CDR2 SASEGT. CDR3 size: 13 residues. CDR3 coding DNA: TGTGCCAGCGGACGACAGAGGCAAGAGACCCAGTACTTC. Translation gives CASGRQRQETQYF.

The rearrangement joins TRBV4-1 to TRBJ2-7, with TRBD2 matching over 8 bases. The CDR3 spans 17 residues. Per germline, CDR1 MGHRA and CDR2 YSYEKL. J gave up 0 bases and V 1 base, and 8 bases lay outside the gene matches. The DNA for the CDR3 is TGCGCCAGCAGCCAAGCTATAGCGGGATCCTACTCCTACGAGCAGTACTTC. This sequence encodes CASSQAIAGSYSYEQYF.

The gene calls are TRBV28 and TRBJ2-7; 7 nucleotides match TRBD1. Germline V CDR1 and CDR2: MDHEN, SYDVKM. V lost 4 bases, J lost 0 bases, and 9 bases stayed unmatched. CDR3 length: 16 residues. CDR3 nucleotides: TGTGCCAGCAGTTACCCCCGGGACAGTGACTCCTACGAGCAGTACTTC. Residues: CASSYPRDSDSYEQYF.

This chain connects TRBV28 to TRBJ2-3, with 7 positions matching TRBD2. Germline lookup yields CDR1 MDHEN and CDR2 SYDVKM. The V segment lost 4 bases and the J segment 4 bases; nucleotides outside the gene matches: 14. The CDR3 runs to 17 residues. The CDR3 DNA reads as TGTGCCAGCAGTTGGGGATGGGGCGGGAGCCCCCCAGATACGCAGTATTTT. Protein: CASSWGWGGSPPDTQYF.

The chain employs TRBV5-8 and TRBJ2-5; the match to TRBD1 covers 9 bases. Germline V gives CDR1 SGHTS, CDR2 YDEGEE. V lost 4 bases, J lost 4 bases, and 2 bases stayed unmatched. There are 13 residues in the CDR3. The CDR3 spells CASSPTGGETQYF. The CDR3 bases are TGTGCCAGCAGCCCGACAGGGGGAGAGACCCAGTACTTC.

CDR3 coding DNA: TGTGCCAGTACCCAACTAGCGGGAGGATTGACTGAGCAGTTCTTC. The encoded protein is CASTQLAGGLTEQFF. The V call is TRBV19, the J call TRBJ2-1; TRBD2 agrees at 12 bases. CDR1 is LNHDA, CDR2 SQIVND, per germline (reference sequence). CDR3 length: 15 residues. The junction had 10 bases not matched to a gene; V was cut back by 7 bases and J by 9 bases.